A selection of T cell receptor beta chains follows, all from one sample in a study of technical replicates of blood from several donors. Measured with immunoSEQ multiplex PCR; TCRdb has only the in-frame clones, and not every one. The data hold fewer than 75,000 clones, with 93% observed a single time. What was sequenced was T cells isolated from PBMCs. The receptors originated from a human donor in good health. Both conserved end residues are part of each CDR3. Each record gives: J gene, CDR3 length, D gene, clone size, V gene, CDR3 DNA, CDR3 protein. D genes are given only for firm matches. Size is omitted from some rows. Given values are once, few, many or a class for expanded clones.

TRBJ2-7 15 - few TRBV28 TGTGCCAGCAGACCCAATGGGGGCCCCACCTACGAGCAGTACTTC CASRPNGGPTYEQYF
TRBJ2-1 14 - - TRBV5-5 TGTGCCAGCAGCTTCTACGGGGGGCGGAATGAGCAGTTCTTC CASSFYGGRNEQFF
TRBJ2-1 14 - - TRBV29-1 TGCAGCTCCCCAACTAGTAGCTCCTACAATGAGCAGTTCTTC CSSPTSSSYNEQFF
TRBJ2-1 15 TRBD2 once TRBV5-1 TGCGCCAGCAGCGTACTAGCGGGGGGCTACAATGAGCAGTTCTTC CASSVLAGGYNEQFF
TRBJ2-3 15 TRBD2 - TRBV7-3 TGTGCCAGCAGCTTACTAGCGGGGGGGGTAGATACGCAGTATTTT CASSLLAGGVDTQYF
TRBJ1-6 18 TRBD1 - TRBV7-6 TGTGCCAGCAGCCCCCTCGCTTCGGGGGACAGGGTAGGATCACCCCTCCACTTT CASSPLASGDRVGSPLHF
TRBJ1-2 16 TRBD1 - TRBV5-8 TGTGCCAGCAGCTTCCCGGGACAGGGTAGGAACTATGGCTACACCTTC CASSFPGQGRNYGYTF
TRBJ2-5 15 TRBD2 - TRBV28 TGTGCCAGCAGTCGCGGGACTAGCGGGAGGGAGACCCAGTACTTC CASSRGTSGRETQYF
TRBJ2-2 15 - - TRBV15 TGTGCCACCAGCAGAGATGTGGGGGGTGACGGGGAGCTGTTTTTT CATSRDVGGDGELFF
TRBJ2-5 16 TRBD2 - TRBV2 TGTGCCAGCAGCCCGATTGGACTAGCGGTTCAAGAGACCCAGTACTTC CASSPIGLAVQETQYF
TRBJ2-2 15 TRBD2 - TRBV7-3 TGTGCCAGCAGCGTAGGACTAGCGGGTTCCGGGGAGCTGTTTTTT CASSVGLAGSGELFF
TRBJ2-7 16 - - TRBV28 TGTGCCAGCAGCGCACCCGGACCCGGGAGCTCCTACGAGCAGTACTTC CASSAPGPGSSYEQYF
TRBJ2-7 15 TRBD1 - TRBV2 TGTGCCAGCAGTGAACTTGGGACAGGGTCGTCCGAGCAGTACTTC CASSELGTGSSEQYF
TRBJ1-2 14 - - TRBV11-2 TGTGCCAGCAGCCCGGGGGGCACCGGGCGCGGCTACACCTTC CASSPGGTGRGYTF
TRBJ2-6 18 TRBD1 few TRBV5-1 TGCGCCAGCAGCCTCCGGGACAGGGAGTACTCTGGGGCCAACGTCCTGACTTTC CASSLRDREYSGANVLTF
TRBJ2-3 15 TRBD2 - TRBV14 TGTGCCAGCAGCCAAGTTCTAGCGGGGACAGATACGCAGTATTTT CASSQVLAGTDTQYF
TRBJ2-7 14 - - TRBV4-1 TGCGCCAGCAGCCAAGATGACAGGACCTACGAGCAGTACTTC CASSQDDRTYEQYF
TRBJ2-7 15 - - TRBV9 TGTGCCAGCAGCCCCTTTGGAGGGAGCTCCTACGAGCAGTACTTC CASSPFGGSSYEQYF
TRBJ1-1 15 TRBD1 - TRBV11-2 TGTGCCAGCAGCCCGGGGGGGACAGGGCGCACTGAAGCTTTCTTT CASSPGGTGRTEAFF
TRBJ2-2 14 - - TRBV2 TGTGCCAGCAGTGTACAGATCGGCACCGGGGAGCTGTTTTTT CASSVQIGTGELFF
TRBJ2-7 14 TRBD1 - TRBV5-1 TGCGCCAGCACGGTAGGGACAGGGGTGAACGAGCAGTACTTC CASTVGTGVNEQYF
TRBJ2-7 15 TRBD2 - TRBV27 TGTGCCAGCAGTTCTAGCGGGAGAGGGTCCTACGAGCAGTACTTC CASSSSGRGSYEQYF
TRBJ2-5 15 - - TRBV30 TGTGCCTGGACCCAGGATATTCGGATCGGAGAGACCCAGTACTTC CAWTQDIRIGETQYF
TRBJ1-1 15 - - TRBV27 TGTGCCAGCAGTTTACAGGTCCTCGGCAACACTGAAGCTTTCTTT CASSLQVLGNTEAFF
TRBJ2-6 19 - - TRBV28 TGTGCCAGCAGTTTAGCCTGGACTGAAGGCTCCTCTGGGGCCAACGTCCTGACTTTC CASSLAWTEGSSGANVLTF
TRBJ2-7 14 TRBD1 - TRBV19 TGTGCCAGTAGCCCGGACAGGGTTGACTACGAGCAGTACTTC CASSPDRVDYEQYF
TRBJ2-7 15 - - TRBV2 TGTGCCAGCAGTGAATGGGTTTCAGGGGATCGCGAGCAGTACTTC CASSEWVSGDREQYF
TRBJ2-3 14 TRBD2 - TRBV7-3 TGTGCCAGCAGAATAGCGGGGGGTCCAGATACGCAGTATTTT CASRIAGGPDTQYF
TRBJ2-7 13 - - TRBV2 TGTGCCAGCAGTTTGGGCAGGGCCTACGAGCAGTACTTC CASSLGRAYEQYF
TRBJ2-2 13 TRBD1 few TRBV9 TGTGCCAGCAGCGGACAGGGGGCCGGGGAGCTGTTTTTT CASSGQGAGELFF
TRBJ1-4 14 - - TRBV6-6 TGTGCCAGCAGTTTGACACAGGGAGCCGAAAAACTGTTTTTT CASSLTQGAEKLFF
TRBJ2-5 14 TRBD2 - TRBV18 TGTGCCAGCTCACCCACTAGCGGGTTAGAGGCCCAGTACTTC CASSPTSGLEAQYF
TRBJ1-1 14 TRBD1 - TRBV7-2 TGTGCCAGCAGCTTAAGGTCAGGGGGCACTGAAGCTTTCTTT CASSLRSGGTEAFF
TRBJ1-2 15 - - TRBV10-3 TGTGCCATCAGTGATTCCAACAGGGCTACCTATGGCTACACCTTC CAISDSNRATYGYTF
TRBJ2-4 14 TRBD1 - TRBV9 TGTGCCAGCAGCGTAGGAAACAGGGGAGACATTCAGTACTTC CASSVGNRGDIQYF
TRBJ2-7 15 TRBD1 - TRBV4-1 TGCGCCAGCAGCCAACCAACAGGGGGCGTGTACGAGCAGTACTTC CASSQPTGGVYEQYF
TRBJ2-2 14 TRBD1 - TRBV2 TGTGCCAGCATGGGACAGGGGGTCACCGGGGAGCTGTTTTTT CASMGQGVTGELFF
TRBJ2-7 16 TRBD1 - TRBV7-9 TGTGCCAGCAGCCATCCCCCGGGAAGGACAGGGCTCGAGCAGTACTTC CASSHPPGRTGLEQYF
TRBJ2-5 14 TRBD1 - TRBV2 TGTGCCAGCAGTTATGGGACAGGCAGGGAGACCCAGTACTTC CASSYGTGRETQYF
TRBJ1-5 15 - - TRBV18 TGTGCCAGCTCACCAGGGGACTATAGCAATCAGCCCCAGCATTTT CASSPGDYSNQPQHF
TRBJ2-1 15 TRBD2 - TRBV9 TGTGCCAGCAGCGTAGCTGGGACTAGTGGGGACGAGCAGTTCTTC CASSVAGTSGDEQFF
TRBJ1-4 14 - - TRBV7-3 TGTGCCAGCAGCTTCCATGCAACTAATGAAAAACTGTTTTTT CASSFHATNEKLFF
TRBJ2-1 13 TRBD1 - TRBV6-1 TGTGCCAGCAGTGAAGCGACAGGGTATGAGCAGTTCTTC CASSEATGYEQFF
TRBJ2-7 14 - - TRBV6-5 TGTGCCAGCATTGGGGGGACGGGAGCCTACGAGCAGTACTTC CASIGGTGAYEQYF
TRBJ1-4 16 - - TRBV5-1 TGCGCCAGCAGCTTTGTTTTACAGGGCCCTAATGAAAAACTGTTTTTT CASSFVLQGPNEKLFF
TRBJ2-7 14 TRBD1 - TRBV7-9 TGTGCCAGCAGCAGTAGACAGGGAATCTACGAGCAGTACTTC CASSSRQGIYEQYF
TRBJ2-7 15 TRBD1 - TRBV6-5 TGTGCCAGCAGTGTCCCGGGACAGGTGGACCACGAGCAGTACTTC CASSVPGQVDHEQYF
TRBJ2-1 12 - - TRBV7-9 TGTGCCAGCAGCTTTAGCTACAATGAGCAGTTCTTC CASSFSYNEQFF
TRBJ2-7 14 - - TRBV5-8 TGTGCCAGCAGCTTGGTTCCACAGCTATACGAGCAGTACTTC CASSLVPQLYEQYF
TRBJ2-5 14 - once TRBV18 TGTGCCAGCTCACCTTTGGGCAGCCAAGAGACCCAGTACTTC CASSPLGSQETQYF
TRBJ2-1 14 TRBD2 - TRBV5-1 TGCGCCAGCAGCTTAGCGGGACCATCCAATGAGCAGTTCTTC CASSLAGPSNEQFF
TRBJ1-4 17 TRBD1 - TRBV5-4 TGTGCCAGCAGCTCCGATGCGAACAGGGGGTGGTCCGAAAAACTGTTTTTT CASSSDANRGWSEKLFF
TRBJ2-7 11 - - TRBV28 TGTGCCAGCAGTACCTACTACGAGCAGTACTTC CASSTYYEQYF
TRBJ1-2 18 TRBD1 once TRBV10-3 TGTGCCATCAGTGAAGCACAGGGGGCCCATCCAGGGGGCTATGGCTACACCTTC CAISEAQGAHPGGYGYTF
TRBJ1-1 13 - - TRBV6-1 TGTGCCATCTTCGTTGGGGGGGGCACTGAAGCTTTCTTT CAIFVGGGTEAFF
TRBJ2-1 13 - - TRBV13 TGTGCCAGCAGCTTAGCTCCCTACAATGAGCAGTTCTTC CASSLAPYNEQFF
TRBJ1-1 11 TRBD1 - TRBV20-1 TGCAGTGCTAGCCGGGACAGGGAAGCTTTCTTT CSASRDREAFF
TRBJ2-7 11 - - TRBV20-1 TGCAGTGCCGCTCTGGGGGGTGAGCAGTACTTC CSAALGGEQYF
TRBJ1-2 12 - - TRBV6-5 TGTGCCAGCAGCCGGACTGGATATGGCTACACCTTC CASSRTGYGYTF
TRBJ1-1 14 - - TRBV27 TGTGCCAGCAGTTGGACAGCAACTTACACTGAAGCTTTCTTT CASSWTATYTEAFF